This T cell receptor beta chain comes out of a study of cytomegalovirus exposure and HLA in healthy donors. Study outcomes and limitations: Serostatus for CMV was the only available immune exposure information.

The PCR contained 60 Vbeta and 13 Jbeta primers. The data were produced by immunoSEQ multiplex PCR, yet TCRdb's version contains in-frame clones alone and is incomplete. Here the sample spans 100,000 to 150,000 clones, about 11% being singletons. A remark on this clone: Its target is unknown.

Trimming removed 5 bases at V and 0 bases at J, with 10 bases between. The germline CDR1 and CDR2 sequences are LGHNT and FRNRAP. The CDR3 runs 14 residues. Sequenced input: PBMCs. The chain employs TRBV12-5 and TRBJ1-1; a possible D gene is TRBD1 (6 bases). This clonotype was sampled from a woman between 18 and 30 years old in good health and CMV-seropositive. The DNA for the CDR3 is TGTGCTAGTGGTAACGGACAGATGAACACTGAAGCTTTCTTT. Encoded protein: CASGNGQMNTEAFF.